The rows below give T cell receptor beta chains drawn from one sample of a study of T cell responses to AZD1222 COVID-19 vaccine. Profiling relied on immunoSEQ multiplex PCR, and the TCRdb table lists in-frame clones only, not all of them. The repertoire holds over 150,000 clones, with roughly 92% as singletons. Material: peripheral blood, obtained on day 0 of AZD1222 vaccination. The source is an adult in good health. Each CDR3 is given with its conserved first and last residue. The D gene is left open where the match is weak. A row's size may be missing; if present it is once, few, many or a size class.

CDR3nt: TGCAGTGCAAAGTATTACAATGAGCAGTTCTTC; CDR3aa: CSAKYYNEQFF; j_gene: TRBJ2-1; abundance: NA; v_gene: TRBV20-1; d_gene: NA
CDR3nt: TGTGCCAGCAGCTTATATGGGGGGGGACATCAGGAAAAACTGTTTTTT; CDR3aa: CASSLYGGGHQEKLFF; j_gene: TRBJ1-4; abundance: NA; v_gene: TRBV11-2; d_gene: NA
CDR3nt: TGTGCCAGCTCACCACTGACCCCGGGCCCTAATACGAACACTGAAGCTTTCTTT; CDR3aa: CASSPLTPGPNTNTEAFF; j_gene: TRBJ1-1; abundance: NA; v_gene: TRBV18; d_gene: NA
CDR3nt: TGTGCCAGCAGTGACGGGACAGGGGGCTTCACTGAAGCTTTCTTT; CDR3aa: CASSDGTGGFTEAFF; j_gene: TRBJ1-1; abundance: NA; v_gene: TRBV6-1; d_gene: TRBD1
CDR3nt: TGTGCCACAGGACTTGTTGGGACTGAAGCTTTCTTT; CDR3aa: CATGLVGTEAFF; j_gene: TRBJ1-1; abundance: NA; v_gene: TRBV6-5; d_gene: NA
CDR3nt: TGTGCCAGTAGTTCACAGAGTCATCAGCCCCAGCATTTT; CDR3aa: CASSSQSHQPQHF; j_gene: TRBJ1-5; abundance: NA; v_gene: TRBV19; d_gene: NA
CDR3nt: TGTGCCAGCAGTAGAACAGGGGAGGGTCAGCCCCAGCATTTT; CDR3aa: CASSRTGEGQPQHF; j_gene: TRBJ1-5; abundance: NA; v_gene: TRBV6-2/TRBV6-3; d_gene: TRBD1
CDR3nt: TGTGCCAGTAGTATAGTGGGCAGGCCCTCCTACGAGCAGTACTTC; CDR3aa: CASSIVGRPSYEQYF; j_gene: TRBJ2-7; abundance: NA; v_gene: TRBV19; d_gene: NA
CDR3nt: TGTGCCTGGAGTGTGGCGGGGGCCGGTGAGCAGTACTTC; CDR3aa: CAWSVAGAGEQYF; j_gene: TRBJ2-7; abundance: once; v_gene: TRBV30; d_gene: NA
CDR3nt: TGTGCCAGCAGCGGGAGGACAGGGAACACCGGGGAGCTGTTTTTT; CDR3aa: CASSGRTGNTGELFF; j_gene: TRBJ2-2; abundance: NA; v_gene: TRBV7-6; d_gene: NA
CDR3nt: TGCAGCGTTGACAGGGACCTTTTGTCCCTGTACAATGAGCAGTTCTTC; CDR3aa: CSVDRDLLSLYNEQFF; j_gene: TRBJ2-1; abundance: NA; v_gene: TRBV29-1; d_gene: NA
CDR3nt: TGTGCCAGCAGTGCTGACAGGGGCCACGAGCAGTACTTC; CDR3aa: CASSADRGHEQYF; j_gene: TRBJ2-7; abundance: NA; v_gene: TRBV2; d_gene: TRBD1
CDR3nt: TGTGCCAGCTACTCGGGGACATACAACACCGGGGAGCTGTTTTTT; CDR3aa: CASYSGTYNTGELFF; j_gene: TRBJ2-2; abundance: NA; v_gene: TRBV27; d_gene: NA
CDR3nt: TGTGCCAGCAGCCCAAGACAGGGAGGGACAGATACGCAGTATTTT; CDR3aa: CASSPRQGGTDTQYF; j_gene: TRBJ2-3; abundance: NA; v_gene: TRBV11-2; d_gene: NA
CDR3nt: TGTGCCAGGGAGACAGAAAACTCCTATGGCTACACCTTC; CDR3aa: CARETENSYGYTF; j_gene: TRBJ1-2; abundance: once; v_gene: TRBV2; d_gene: NA
CDR3nt: TGTGCCAGCAGTGAGCTATTTAGGAGTGCCGGGGAGCTGTTTTTT; CDR3aa: CASSELFRSAGELFF; j_gene: TRBJ2-2; abundance: NA; v_gene: TRBV2; d_gene: NA
CDR3nt: TGTGCCAGCAGCCGTACCGATACGCAGTATTTT; CDR3aa: CASSRTDTQYF; j_gene: TRBJ2-3; abundance: NA; v_gene: TRBV7-9; d_gene: NA
CDR3nt: TGTGCCAGCAGCCTGGGCCCACTAGCCGGAGAGACCCAGTACTTC; CDR3aa: CASSLGPLAGETQYF; j_gene: TRBJ2-5; abundance: NA; v_gene: TRBV7-3; d_gene: NA
CDR3nt: TGTGCCAGCAGCGTAGGCGGGTTTCCGGGAACTGAAGCTTTCTTT; CDR3aa: CASSVGGFPGTEAFF; j_gene: TRBJ1-1; abundance: NA; v_gene: TRBV9; d_gene: NA
CDR3nt: TGTGCCAGCTCACCGCAAAACCGACAGAATCAGCCCCAGCATTTT; CDR3aa: CASSPQNRQNQPQHF; j_gene: TRBJ1-5; abundance: NA; v_gene: TRBV18; d_gene: NA
CDR3nt: TGTGCCAGCAGTTCCTATGGGGGCATGAACACTGAAGCTTTCTTT; CDR3aa: CASSSYGGMNTEAFF; j_gene: TRBJ1-1; abundance: NA; v_gene: TRBV2; d_gene: NA
CDR3nt: TGCAGTGCTGGGCCTTTAGGGACCCAGTACTTC; CDR3aa: CSAGPLGTQYF; j_gene: TRBJ2-5; abundance: NA; v_gene: TRBV20-1; d_gene: NA
CDR3nt: TGTGCCAGCAGCTTGAAGGGGACAACTAATGAAAAACTGTTTTTT; CDR3aa: CASSLKGTTNEKLFF; j_gene: TRBJ1-4; abundance: NA; v_gene: TRBV7-9; d_gene: NA
CDR3nt: TGTGCCAGCAGGGCAGGAGTAAATTCACCCCTCCACTTT; CDR3aa: CASRAGVNSPLHF; j_gene: TRBJ1-6; abundance: once; v_gene: TRBV6-5; d_gene: NA
CDR3nt: TGTGTCAGCTCACGTAGTTCAGGGGGCTCTTACGAGCAGTACTTC; CDR3aa: CVSSRSSGGSYEQYF; j_gene: TRBJ2-7; abundance: NA; v_gene: TRBV18; d_gene: TRBD1
CDR3nt: TGCAGCGGGGCAGACCTCTACGAGCAGTACTTC; CDR3aa: CSGADLYEQYF; j_gene: TRBJ2-7; abundance: few; v_gene: TRBV29-1; d_gene: NA
CDR3nt: TGTGCCAGCACCCGGGACTATGGCTACACCTTC; CDR3aa: CASTRDYGYTF; j_gene: TRBJ1-2; abundance: NA; v_gene: TRBV7-9; d_gene: NA
CDR3nt: TGTGCCAGCAGCCGGGACACTAGGTACGAGCAGTACTTC; CDR3aa: CASSRDTRYEQYF; j_gene: TRBJ2-7; abundance: once; v_gene: TRBV7-9; d_gene: NA
CDR3nt: TGTGCCAGCAGCATTGACAGGGGCACTGAAGCTTTCTTT; CDR3aa: CASSIDRGTEAFF; j_gene: TRBJ1-1; abundance: NA; v_gene: TRBV5-4; d_gene: TRBD1
CDR3nt: TGTGCCAGCAGCCAGGGGATGGCCTCTGAAGCTTTCTTT; CDR3aa: CASSQGMASEAFF; j_gene: TRBJ1-1; abundance: NA; v_gene: TRBV14; d_gene: NA
CDR3nt: TGTGCCAGCAGCCCCAACCCCGGGACTAACACTGAAGCTTTCTTT; CDR3aa: CASSPNPGTNTEAFF; j_gene: TRBJ1-1; abundance: NA; v_gene: TRBV13; d_gene: NA